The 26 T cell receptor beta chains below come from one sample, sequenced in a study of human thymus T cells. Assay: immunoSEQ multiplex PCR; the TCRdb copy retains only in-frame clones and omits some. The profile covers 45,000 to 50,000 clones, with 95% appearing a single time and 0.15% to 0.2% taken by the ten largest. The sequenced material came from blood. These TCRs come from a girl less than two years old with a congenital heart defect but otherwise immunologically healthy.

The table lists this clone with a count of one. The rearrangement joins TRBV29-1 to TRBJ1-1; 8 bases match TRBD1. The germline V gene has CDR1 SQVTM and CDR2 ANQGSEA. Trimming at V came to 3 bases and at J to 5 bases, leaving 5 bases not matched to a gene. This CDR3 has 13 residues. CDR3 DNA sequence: TGCAGCGTTGAGTGGACAGGGTCTACTGAAGCTTTCTTT. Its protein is CSVEWTGSTEAFF.

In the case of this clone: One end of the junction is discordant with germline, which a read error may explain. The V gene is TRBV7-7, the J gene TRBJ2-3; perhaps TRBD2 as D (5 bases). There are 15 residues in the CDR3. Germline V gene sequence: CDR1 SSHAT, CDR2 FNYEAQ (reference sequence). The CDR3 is CASSLDGKSTDTQYF. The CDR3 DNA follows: TGTGCTAGCAGCTTAGACGGGAAGAGCACAGATACGCAGTATTTT.

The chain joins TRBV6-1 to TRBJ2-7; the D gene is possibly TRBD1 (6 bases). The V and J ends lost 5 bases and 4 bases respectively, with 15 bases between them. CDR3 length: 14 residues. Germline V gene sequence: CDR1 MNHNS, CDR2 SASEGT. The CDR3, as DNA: TGTGCCAGCAGTTTCCAGGGGTGGGGGTACGAGCAGTACTTC. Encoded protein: CASSFQGWGYEQYF.

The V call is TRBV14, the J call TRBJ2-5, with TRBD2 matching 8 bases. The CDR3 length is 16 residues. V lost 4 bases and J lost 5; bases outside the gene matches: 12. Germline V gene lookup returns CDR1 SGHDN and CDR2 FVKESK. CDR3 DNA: TGTGCCAGCAGCCCAGGACTAGCCGGCTTAATTGAGACCCAGTACTTC. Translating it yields CASSPGLAGLIETQYF.

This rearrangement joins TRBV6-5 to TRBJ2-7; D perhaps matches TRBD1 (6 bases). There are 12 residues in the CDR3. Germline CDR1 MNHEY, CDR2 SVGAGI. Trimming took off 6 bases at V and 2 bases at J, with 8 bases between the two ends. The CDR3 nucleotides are TGTGCCAGCAGGGCAGGGGCCTACGAGCAGTACTTC. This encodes CASRAGAYEQYF.

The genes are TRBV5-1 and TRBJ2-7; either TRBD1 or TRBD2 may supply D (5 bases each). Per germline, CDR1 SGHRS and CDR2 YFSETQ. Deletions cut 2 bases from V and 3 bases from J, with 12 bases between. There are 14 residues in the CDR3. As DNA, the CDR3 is TGCGCCAGCAGCTTTAGACATGGGGGCTACGAGCAGTACTTC. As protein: CASSFRHGGYEQYF.

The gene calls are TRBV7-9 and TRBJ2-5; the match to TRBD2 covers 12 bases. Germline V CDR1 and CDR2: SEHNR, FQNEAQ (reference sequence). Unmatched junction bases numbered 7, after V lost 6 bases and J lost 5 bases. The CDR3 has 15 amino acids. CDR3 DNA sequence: TGTGCCAGCAGTCTATCGACTAGCGGGAGCGAGACCCAGTACTTC. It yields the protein CASSLSTSGSETQYF.

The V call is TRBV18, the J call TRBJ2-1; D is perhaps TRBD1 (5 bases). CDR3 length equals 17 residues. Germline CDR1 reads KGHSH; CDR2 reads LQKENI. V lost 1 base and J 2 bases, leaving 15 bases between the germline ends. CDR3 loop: CASSPRGSLITYNEQFF. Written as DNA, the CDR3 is TGTGCCAGCTCACCACGGGGCAGCTTGATTACCTACAATGAGCAGTTCTTC. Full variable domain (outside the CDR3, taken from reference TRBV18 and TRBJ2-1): NAGVMQNPRHLVRRRGQEARLRCSPMKGHSHVYWYRQLPEEGLKFMVYLQKENIIDESGMPKERFSAEFPKEGPSILRIQQVVRGDSAAYFCASSPRGSLITYNEQFFGPGTRLTVL.

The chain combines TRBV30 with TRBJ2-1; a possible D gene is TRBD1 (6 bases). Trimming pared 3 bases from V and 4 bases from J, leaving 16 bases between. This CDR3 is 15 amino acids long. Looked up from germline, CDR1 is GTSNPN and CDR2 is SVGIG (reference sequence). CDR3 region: CAWSPGQTYYNEQFF. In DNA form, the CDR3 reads TGTGCCTGGAGCCCCGGACAGACATATTACAATGAGCAGTTCTTC.

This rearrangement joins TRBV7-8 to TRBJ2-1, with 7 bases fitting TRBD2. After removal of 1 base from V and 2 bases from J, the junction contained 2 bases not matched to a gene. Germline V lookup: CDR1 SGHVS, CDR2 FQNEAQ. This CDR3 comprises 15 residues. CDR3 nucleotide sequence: TGTGCCAGCAGCTTAGGACTAGCCACCTACAATGAGCAGTTCTTC. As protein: CASSLGLATYNEQFF.

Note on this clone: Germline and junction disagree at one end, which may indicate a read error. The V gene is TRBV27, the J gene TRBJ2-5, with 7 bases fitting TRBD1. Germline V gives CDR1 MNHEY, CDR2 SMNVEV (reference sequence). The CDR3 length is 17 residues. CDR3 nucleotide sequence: TGTACCAGCAGACCCACCGAACAGGGGAGATGGGGAGAGACCCAGTACTTC. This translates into CTSRPTEQGRWGETQYF.

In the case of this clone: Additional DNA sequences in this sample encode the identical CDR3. Here the CDR3 DNA reads TGTGCCAGCAGCCGCCGGGAAGGGGGTTCCTACGAGCAGTACTTC. It specifies CASSRREGGSYEQYF. V gene TRBV9 combines with J gene TRBJ2-7; maybe TRBD1 (6 bases). This CDR3 region has 15 residues. In germline, CDR1 is SGDLS, CDR2 YYNGEE. Trimming removed 4 bases from V and 1 base from J, with 15 bases in between.

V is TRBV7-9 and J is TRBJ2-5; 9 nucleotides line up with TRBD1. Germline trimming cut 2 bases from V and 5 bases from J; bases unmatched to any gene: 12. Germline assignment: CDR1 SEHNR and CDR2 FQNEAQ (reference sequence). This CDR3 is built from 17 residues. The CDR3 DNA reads TGTGCCAGCAGCTTATTGTCCGGGGACAGGGAGGATGAGACCCAGTACTTC. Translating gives CASSLLSGDREDETQYF.

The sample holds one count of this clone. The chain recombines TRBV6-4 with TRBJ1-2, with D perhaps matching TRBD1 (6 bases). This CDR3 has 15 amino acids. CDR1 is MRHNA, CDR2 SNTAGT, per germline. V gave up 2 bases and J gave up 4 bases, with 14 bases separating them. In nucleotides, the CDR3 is TGTGCCAGCAGTGACCCCCGGGGGCGGGCCTATGGCTACACCTTC. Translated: CASSDPRGRAYGYTF.

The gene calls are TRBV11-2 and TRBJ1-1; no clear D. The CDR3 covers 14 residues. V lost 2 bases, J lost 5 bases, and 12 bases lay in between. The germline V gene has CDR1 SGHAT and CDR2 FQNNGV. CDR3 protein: CASSLTPRETEAFF. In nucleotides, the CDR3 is TGTGCCAGCAGCTTAACCCCACGGGAGACTGAAGCTTTCTTT. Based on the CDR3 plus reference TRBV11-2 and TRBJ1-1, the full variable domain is EAGVAQSPRYKIIEKRQSVAFWCNPISGHATLYWYQQILGQGPKLLIQFQNNGVVDDSQLPKDRFSAERLKGVDSTLKIQPAKLEDSAVYLCASSLTPRETEAFFGQGTRLTVV.

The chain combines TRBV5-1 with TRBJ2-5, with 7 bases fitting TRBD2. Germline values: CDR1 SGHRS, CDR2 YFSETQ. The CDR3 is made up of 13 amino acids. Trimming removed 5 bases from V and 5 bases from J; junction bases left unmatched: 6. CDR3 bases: TGCGCCAGCAGGGCGACTAGCCGGGAGACCCAGTACTTC. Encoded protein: CASRATSRETQYF.

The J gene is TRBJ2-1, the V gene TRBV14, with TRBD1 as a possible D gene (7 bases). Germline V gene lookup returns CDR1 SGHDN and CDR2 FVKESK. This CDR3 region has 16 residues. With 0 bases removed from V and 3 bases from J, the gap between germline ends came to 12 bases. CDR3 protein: CASSQEAGGYYNEQFF. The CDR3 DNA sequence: TGTGCCAGCAGCCAAGAGGCAGGGGGGTACTACAATGAGCAGTTCTTC.

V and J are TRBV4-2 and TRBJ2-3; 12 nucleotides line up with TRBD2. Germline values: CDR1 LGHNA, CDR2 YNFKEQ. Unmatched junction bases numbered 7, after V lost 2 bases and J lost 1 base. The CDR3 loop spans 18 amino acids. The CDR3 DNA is TGTGCCAGCAGCCAACCCCCTAGCGGGAGGGGCCGCACAGATACGCAGTATTTT. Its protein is CASSQPPSGRGRTDTQYF.

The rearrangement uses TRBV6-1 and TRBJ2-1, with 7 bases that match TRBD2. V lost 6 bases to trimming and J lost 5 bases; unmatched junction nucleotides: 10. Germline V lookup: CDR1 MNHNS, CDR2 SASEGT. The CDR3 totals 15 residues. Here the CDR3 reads CASRDSVAGHNEQFF. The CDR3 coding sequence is TGTGCCAGCAGGGACTCTGTAGCGGGCCACAATGAGCAGTTCTTC.

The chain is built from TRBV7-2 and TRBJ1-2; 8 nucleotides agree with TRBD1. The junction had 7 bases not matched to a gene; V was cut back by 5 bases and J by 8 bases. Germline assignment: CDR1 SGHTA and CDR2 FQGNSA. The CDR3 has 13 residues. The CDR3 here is CASSRQGSGGYTF. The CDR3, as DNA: TGTGCCAGCAGCCGACAGGGGTCAGGGGGCTACACCTTC.

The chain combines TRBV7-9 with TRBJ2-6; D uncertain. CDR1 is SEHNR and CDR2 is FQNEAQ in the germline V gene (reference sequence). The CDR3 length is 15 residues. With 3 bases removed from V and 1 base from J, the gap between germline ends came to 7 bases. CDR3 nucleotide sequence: TGTGCCAGCAGCTTCGATGGTTCTGGGGCCAACGTCCTGACTTTC. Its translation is CASSFDGSGANVLTF.

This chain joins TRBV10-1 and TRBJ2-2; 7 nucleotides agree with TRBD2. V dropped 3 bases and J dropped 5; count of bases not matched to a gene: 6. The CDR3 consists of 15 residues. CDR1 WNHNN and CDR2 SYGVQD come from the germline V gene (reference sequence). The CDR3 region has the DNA TGCGCCAGCAGTGAAGGGCGGGAGAGAACCGGGGAGCTGTTTTTT. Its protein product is CASSEGRERTGELFF.

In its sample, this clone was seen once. The CDR3 region is CASSPPGLARYEQYF. In DNA, the CDR3 is TGCGCCAGCAGCCCCCCGGGACTAGCGCGGTACGAGCAGTACTTC. V and J are TRBV4-1 and TRBJ2-7; 10 bases align to TRBD2. CDR1 and CDR2 (germline): MGHRA, YSYEKL. The CDR3 sequence is 15 residues long. V was pared by 4 bases and J by 4 bases, with 7 bases of the junction left unmatched.

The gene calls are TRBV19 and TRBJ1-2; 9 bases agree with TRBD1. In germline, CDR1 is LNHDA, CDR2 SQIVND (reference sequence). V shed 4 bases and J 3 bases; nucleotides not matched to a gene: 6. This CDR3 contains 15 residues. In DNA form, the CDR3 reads TGTGCCAGTAGTACCCCGGACAGGGGTTACTATGGCTACACCTTC. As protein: CASSTPDRGYYGYTF. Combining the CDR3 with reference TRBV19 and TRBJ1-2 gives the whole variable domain DGGITQSPKYLFRKEGQNVTLSCEQNLNHDAMYWYRQDPGQGLRLIYYSQIVNDFQKGDIAEGYSVSREKKESFPLTVTSAQKNPTAFYLCASSTPDRGYYGYTFGSGTRLTVV.

CDR3 DNA: TGTGCCAGCAGTCGTAAACTCACAGGGTTAGCTAACTATGGCTACACCTTC. Protein product: CASSRKLTGLANYGYTF. The rearrangement links TRBV28 to TRBJ1-2, with a tentative D call TRBD1 (6 bases). The germline V gene has CDR1 MDHEN and CDR2 SYDVKM. The CDR3 loop spans 17 amino acids. Trimming took 5 bases from V and 0 from J, leaving 19 bases between them.

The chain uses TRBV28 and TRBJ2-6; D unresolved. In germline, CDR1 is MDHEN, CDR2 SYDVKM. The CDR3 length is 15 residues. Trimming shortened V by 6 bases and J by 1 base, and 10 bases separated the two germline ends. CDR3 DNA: TGTGCCAGCAGAAAGATGGCTTCTGGGGCCAACGTCCTGACTTTC. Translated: CASRKMASGANVLTF.